This T cell receptor beta chain was documented in a study of naive and memory T cell subsets. Alpha and beta libraries were amplified separately from the second PCR onward. Study-level results: A clonotype means one alpha or beta sequence, not an alpha/beta pair. A few larger clonotypes appeared in naive repertoires, especially CD8, possibly memory cells re-expressing CD45RA.

Germline-derived CDR1 and CDR2 are MNHNS and SASEGT. V was trimmed by 1 base and J by 8 bases, leaving 15 bases between them. The CDR3 covers 15 residues. Comment on this clonotype: The target antigen is unknown.

Two oligonucleotides, mixed equimolar, formed the beta constant-region primer covering TRBC1 and TRBC2. The ligated cDNA underwent four PCR rounds using SP2 and nested alpha and beta constant-region primers. TCRdb independently ran MiXCR on the UMI-ligation and nested PCR reads; one entry per CDR3 protein. The table lists 130,000 to 150,000 distinct CDR3 sequences, about 23% of them singletons. The gene calls are TRBV6-1 and TRBJ2-1; TRBD1 is a possible D gene (6 bases). The sequencing input was naive CD4+ T cells from blood. This receptor was taken from a human donor in good health. The CDR3 loop reads CASSEGGHFVYEQFF. CDR3 DNA sequence: TGTGCCAGCAGTGAAGGGGGGCACTTTGTCTATGAGCAGTTCTTC.